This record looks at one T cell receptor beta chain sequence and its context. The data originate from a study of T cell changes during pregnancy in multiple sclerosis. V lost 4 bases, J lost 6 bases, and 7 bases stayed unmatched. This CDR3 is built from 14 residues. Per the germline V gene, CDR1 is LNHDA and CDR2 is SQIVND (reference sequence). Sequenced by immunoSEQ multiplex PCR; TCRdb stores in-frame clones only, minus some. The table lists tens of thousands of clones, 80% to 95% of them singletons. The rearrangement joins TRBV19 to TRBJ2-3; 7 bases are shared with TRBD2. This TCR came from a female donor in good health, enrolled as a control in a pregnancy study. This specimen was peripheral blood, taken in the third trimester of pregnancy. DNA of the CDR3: TGTGCCAGTAGTACCAGCGGGATAGGTGATACGCAGTATTTT. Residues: CASSTSGIGDTQYF.